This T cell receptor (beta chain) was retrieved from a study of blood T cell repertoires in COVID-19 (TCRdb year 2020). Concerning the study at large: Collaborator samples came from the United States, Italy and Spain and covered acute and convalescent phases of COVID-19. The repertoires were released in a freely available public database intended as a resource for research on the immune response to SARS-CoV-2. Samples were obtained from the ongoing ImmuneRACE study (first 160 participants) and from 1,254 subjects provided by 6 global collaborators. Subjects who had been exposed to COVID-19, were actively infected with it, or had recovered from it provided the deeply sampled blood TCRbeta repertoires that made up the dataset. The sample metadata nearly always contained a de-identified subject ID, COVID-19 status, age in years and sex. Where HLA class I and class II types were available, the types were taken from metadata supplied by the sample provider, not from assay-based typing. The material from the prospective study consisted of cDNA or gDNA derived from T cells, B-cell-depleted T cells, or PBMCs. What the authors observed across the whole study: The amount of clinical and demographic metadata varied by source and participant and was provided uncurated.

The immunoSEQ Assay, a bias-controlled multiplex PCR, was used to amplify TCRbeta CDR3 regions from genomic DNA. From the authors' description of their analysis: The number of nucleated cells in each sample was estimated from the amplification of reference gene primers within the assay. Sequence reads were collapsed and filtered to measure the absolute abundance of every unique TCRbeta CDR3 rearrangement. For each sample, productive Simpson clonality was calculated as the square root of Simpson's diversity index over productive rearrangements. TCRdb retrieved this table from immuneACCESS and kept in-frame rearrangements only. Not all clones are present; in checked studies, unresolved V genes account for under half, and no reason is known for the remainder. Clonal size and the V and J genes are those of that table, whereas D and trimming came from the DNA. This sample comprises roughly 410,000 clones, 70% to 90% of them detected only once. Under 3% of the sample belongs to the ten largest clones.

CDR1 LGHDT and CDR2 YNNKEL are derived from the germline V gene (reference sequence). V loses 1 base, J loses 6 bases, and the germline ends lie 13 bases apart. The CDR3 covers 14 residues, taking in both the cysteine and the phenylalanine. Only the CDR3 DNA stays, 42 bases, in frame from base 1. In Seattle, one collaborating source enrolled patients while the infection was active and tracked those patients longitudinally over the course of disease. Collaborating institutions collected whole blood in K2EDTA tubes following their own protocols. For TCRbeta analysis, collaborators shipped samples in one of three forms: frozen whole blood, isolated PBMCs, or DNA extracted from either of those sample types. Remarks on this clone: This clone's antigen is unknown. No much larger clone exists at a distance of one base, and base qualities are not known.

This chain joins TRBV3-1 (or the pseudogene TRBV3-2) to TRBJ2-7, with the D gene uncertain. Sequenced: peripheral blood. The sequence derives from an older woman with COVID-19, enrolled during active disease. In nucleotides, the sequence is TGTGCCAGCAGCCAAGGCTCAGGATCCATCGAGCAGTACTTC. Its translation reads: CASSQGSGSIEQYF.